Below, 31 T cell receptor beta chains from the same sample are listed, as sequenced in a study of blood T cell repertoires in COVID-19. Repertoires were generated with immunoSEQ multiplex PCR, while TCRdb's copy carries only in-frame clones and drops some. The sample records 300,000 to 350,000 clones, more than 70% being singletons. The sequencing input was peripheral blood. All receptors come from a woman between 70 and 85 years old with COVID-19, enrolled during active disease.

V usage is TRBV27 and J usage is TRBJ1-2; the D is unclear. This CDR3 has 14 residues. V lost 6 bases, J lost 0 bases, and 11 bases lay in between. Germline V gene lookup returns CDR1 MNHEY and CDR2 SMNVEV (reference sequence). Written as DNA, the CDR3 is TGTGCCAGCAGCTCAGGATATGCTAACTATGGCTACACCTTC. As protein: CASSSGYANYGYTF.

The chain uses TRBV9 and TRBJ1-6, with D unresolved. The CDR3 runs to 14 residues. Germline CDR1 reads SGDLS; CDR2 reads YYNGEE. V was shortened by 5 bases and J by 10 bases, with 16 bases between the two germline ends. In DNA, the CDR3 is TGTGCCAGCAGTAAGCAGGTCGAGGGATCACCCCTCCACTTT. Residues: CASSKQVEGSPLHF.

The CDR3 DNA sequence: TGTGCCTGGAACCCAGGGAACAACGAGCAGTACTTC. Translating gives CAWNPGNNEQYF. V usage is TRBV30 and J usage is TRBJ2-7, with a possible D match to TRBD1 (5 bases). In germline, CDR1 is GTSNPN, CDR2 SVGIG (reference sequence). The CDR3 is 12 residues long. The V gene lost 4 bases and the J gene lost 5 bases, with 12 bases spanning the gap.

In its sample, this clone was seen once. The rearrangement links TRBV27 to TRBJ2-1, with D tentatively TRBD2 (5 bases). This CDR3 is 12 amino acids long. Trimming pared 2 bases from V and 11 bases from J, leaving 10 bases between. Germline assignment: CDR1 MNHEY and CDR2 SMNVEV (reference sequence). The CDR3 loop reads CASSLPPGKQFF. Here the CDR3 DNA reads TGTGCCAGCAGTTTACCCCCGGGGAAGCAGTTCTTC.

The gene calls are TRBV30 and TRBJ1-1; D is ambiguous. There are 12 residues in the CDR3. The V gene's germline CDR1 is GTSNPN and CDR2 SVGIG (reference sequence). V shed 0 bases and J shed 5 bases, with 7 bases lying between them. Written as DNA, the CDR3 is TGTGCCTGGAGTGTACTAGCGACTGAAGCTTTCTTT. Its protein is CAWSVLATEAFF.

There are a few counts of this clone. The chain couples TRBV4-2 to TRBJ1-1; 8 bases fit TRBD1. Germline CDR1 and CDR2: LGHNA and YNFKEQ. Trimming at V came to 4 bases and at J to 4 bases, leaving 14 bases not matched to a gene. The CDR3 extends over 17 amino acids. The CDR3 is CASSRRTGIVLGTEAFF. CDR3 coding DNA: TGTGCCAGCAGCCGAAGGACAGGGATCGTCCTGGGCACTGAAGCTTTCTTT.

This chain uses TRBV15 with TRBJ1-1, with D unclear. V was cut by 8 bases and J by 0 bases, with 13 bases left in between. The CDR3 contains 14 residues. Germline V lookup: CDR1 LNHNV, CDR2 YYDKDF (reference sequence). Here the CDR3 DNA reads TGTGCCACCGAGGAGGGCCCCATGAACACTGAAGCTTTCTTT. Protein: CATEEGPMNTEAFF.

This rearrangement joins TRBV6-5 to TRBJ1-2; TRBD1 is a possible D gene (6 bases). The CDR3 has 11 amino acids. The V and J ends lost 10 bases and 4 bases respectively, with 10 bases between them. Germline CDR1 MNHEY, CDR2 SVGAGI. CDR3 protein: CATRDTYGYTF. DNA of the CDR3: TGTGCCACCCGGGACACCTATGGCTACACCTTC.

CDR3 DNA: TGTGCCAGCTCTCGGGGCGGAGGGGAGACCCAGTACTTC. Protein sequence: CASSRGGGETQYF. The chain combines TRBV18 with TRBJ2-5, with D possibly matching TRBD2 (6 bases). Germline values: CDR1 KGHSH, CDR2 LQKENI. The CDR3 has 13 amino acids. The V and J ends lost 6 bases and 5 bases respectively, with 13 bases between them.

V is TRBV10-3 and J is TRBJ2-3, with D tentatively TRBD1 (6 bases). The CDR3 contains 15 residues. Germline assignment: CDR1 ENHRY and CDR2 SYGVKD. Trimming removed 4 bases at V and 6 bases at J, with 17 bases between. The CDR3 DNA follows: TGTGCCATCAGTGCAAACAGGCACCAGGGGGATACGCAGTATTTT. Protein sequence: CAISANRHQGDTQYF.

The CDR3, as DNA: TGTGCCAGCAGTCGGGATACGCAGTATTTT. Translating gives CASSRDTQYF. The chain links TRBV7-9 to TRBJ2-3; D is undetermined. Germline V gene lookup returns CDR1 SEHNR and CDR2 FQNEAQ (reference sequence). V lost 6 bases, J lost 6 bases, and 4 bases lay in between. This CDR3 spans 10 amino acids.

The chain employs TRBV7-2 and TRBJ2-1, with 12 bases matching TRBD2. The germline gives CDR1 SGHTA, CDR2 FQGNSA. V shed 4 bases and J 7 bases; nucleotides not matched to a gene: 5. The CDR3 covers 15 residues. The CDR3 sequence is CASSSSGGARNEQFF. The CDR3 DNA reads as TGTGCCAGCAGCTCTAGCGGGGGGGCGAGGAATGAGCAGTTCTTC.

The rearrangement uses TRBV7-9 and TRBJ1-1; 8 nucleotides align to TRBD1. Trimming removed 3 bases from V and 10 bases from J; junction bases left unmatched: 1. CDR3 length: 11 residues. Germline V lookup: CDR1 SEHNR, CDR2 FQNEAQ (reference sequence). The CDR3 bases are TGTGCCAGCAGCTTGGACAGGGCAGCTTTCTTT. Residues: CASSLDRAAFF.

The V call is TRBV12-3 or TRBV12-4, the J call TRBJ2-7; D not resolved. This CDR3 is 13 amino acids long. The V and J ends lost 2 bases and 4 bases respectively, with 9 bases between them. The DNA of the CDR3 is TGTGCCAGCAGTTTATACAGCTTATACGAGCAGTACTTC. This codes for CASSLYSLYEQYF.

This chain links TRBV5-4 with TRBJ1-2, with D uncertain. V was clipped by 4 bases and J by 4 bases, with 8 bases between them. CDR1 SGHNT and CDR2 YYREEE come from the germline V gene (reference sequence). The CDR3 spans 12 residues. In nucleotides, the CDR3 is TGTGCCAGCAGCACCGTCGGCTATGGCTACACCTTC. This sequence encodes CASSTVGYGYTF.

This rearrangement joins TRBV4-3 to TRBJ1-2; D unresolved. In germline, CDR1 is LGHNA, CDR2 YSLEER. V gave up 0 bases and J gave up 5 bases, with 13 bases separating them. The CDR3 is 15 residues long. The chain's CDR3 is CASSQDHKELYGYTF. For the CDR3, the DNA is TGCGCCAGCAGCCAAGATCATAAGGAGCTATATGGCTACACCTTC.

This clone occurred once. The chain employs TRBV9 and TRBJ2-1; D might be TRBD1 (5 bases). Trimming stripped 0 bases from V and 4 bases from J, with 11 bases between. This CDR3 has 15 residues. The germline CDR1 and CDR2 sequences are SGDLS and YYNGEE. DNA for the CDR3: TGTGCCAGCAGCGTAGAAGGGGATTATTACAATGAGCAGTTCTTC. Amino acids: CASSVEGDYYNEQFF.

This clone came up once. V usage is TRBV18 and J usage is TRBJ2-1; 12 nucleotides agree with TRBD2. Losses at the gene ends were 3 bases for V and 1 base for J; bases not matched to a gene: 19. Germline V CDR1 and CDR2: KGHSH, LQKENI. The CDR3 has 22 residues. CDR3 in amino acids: CASSPGLAGGPGPDRSYNEQFF. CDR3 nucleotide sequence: TGTGCCAGCTCACCGGGGCTAGCGGGGGGGCCTGGTCCCGATAGGTCCTACAATGAGCAGTTCTTC.

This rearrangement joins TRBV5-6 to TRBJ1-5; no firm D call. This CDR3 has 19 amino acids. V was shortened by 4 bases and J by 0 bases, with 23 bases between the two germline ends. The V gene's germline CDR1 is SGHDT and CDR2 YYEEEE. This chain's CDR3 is CASSHLRTSEDYSNQPQHF. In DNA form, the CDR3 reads TGTGCCAGCAGCCACCTGAGGACTTCAGAGGATTATAGCAATCAGCCCCAGCATTTT.

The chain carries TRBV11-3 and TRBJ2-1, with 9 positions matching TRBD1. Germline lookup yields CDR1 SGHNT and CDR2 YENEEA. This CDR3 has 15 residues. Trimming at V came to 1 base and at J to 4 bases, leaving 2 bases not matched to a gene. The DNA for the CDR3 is TGTGCCAGCAGCTTAGTAGGGACAGGGTACAATGAGCAGTTCTTC. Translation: CASSLVGTGYNEQFF.

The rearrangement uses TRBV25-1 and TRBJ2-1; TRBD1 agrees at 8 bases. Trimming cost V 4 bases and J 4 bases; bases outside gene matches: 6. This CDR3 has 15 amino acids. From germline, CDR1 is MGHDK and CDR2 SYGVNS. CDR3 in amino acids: CASSARDRKYNEQFF. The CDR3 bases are TGTGCCAGCAGTGCCCGGGACAGGAAATACAATGAGCAGTTCTTC.

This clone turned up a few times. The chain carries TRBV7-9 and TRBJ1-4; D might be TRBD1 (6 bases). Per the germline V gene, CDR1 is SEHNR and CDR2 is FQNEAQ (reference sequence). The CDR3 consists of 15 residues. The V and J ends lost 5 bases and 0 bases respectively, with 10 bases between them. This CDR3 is CASSRNRATNEKLFF. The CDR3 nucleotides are TGTGCCAGCAGCCGTAACAGGGCAACTAATGAAAAACTGTTTTTT.

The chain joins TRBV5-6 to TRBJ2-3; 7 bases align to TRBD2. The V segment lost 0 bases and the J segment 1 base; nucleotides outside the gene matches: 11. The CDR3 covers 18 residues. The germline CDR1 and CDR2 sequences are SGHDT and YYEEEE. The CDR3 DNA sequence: TGTGCCAGCAGCTTGGCGTCCAGGCGGGGGATCGGCACAGATACGCAGTATTTT. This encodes CASSLASRRGIGTDTQYF.

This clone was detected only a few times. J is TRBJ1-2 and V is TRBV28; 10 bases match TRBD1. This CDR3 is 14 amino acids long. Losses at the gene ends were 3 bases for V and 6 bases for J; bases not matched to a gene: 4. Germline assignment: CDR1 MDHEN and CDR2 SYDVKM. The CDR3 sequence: CASSLPGTGDGYTF. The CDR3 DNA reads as TGTGCCAGCAGTTTGCCCGGGACAGGGGATGGCTACACCTTC.

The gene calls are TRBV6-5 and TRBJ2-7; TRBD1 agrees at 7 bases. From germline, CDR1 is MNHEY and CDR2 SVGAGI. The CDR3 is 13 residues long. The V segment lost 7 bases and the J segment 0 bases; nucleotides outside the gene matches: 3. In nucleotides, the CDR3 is TGTGCCAGCACAACAGGGGACTCCTACGAGCAGTACTTC. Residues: CASTTGDSYEQYF.

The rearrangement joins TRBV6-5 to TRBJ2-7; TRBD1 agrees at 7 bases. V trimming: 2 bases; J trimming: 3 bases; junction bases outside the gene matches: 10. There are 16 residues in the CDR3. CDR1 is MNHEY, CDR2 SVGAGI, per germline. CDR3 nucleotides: TGTGCCAGCAGTTACGCCCCCGGGACAGCCTTCTACGAGCAGTACTTC. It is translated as CASSYAPGTAFYEQYF.

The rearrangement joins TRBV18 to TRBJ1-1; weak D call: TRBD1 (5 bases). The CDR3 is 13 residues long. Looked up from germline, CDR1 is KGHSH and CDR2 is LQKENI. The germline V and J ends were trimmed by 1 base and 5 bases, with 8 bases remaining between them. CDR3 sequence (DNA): TGTGCCAGCTCACCACGCGGGGGGACTGAAGCTTTCTTT. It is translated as CASSPRGGTEAFF. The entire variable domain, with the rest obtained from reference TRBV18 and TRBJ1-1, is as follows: NAGVMQNPRHLVRRRGQEARLRCSPMKGHSHVYWYRQLPEEGLKFMVYLQKENIIDESGMPKERFSAEFPKEGPSILRIQQVVRGDSAAYFCASSPRGGTEAFFGQGTRLTVV.

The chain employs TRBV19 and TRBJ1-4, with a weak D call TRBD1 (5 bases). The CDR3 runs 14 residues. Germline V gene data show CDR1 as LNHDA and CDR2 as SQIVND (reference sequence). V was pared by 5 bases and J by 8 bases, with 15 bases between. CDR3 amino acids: CASSLAGSREKLFF. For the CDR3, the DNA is TGTGCCAGTAGTCTGGCAGGGTCGAGGGAAAAACTGTTTTTT.

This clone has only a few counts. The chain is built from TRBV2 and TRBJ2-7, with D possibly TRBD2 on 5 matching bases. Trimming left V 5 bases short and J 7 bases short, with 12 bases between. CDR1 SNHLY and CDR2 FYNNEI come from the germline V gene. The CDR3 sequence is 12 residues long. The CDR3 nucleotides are TGTGCCAGCAGTCCCCCCCCGGGGGAGCAGTACTTC. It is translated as CASSPPPGEQYF.

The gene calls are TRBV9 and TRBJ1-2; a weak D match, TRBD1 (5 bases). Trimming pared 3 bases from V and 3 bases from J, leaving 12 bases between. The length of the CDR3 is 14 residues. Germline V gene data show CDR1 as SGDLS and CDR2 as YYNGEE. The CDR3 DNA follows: TGTGCCAGCAGCGCCGGGACGGGGGACTATGGCTACACCTTC. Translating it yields CASSAGTGDYGYTF.

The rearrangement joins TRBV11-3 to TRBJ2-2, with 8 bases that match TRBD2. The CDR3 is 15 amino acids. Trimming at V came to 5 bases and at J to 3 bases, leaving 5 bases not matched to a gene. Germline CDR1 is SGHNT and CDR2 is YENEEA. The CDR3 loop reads CASSPRGGDTGELFF. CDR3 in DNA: TGTGCCAGCAGCCCTCGGGGGGGGGACACCGGGGAGCTGTTTTTT.